Following are 9 T cell receptor beta chains from one sample sequenced in a study of CD8+CD57+ T cells in acquired aplastic anemia. CDR3 and TCR beta VDJ profiling relied on genomic DNA as the template. TCRdb reprocessed the reads with MiXCR, giving one entry per CDR3 protein. Of over 200,000 distinct CDR3 sequences listed, over 60% are singletons. Input material: sorted CD4+, CD8+, or CD8+CD57+ T cells (not recorded which) from PBMCs. The receptor set was obtained from a human donor in good health.

This clonotype was picked up many times. The chain employs TRBV2 and TRBJ1-1; perhaps TRBD1 as D (6 bases). CDR1 and CDR2 from the germline V gene are SNHLY and FYNNEI. The CDR3 extends over 13 amino acids. Trimming cost V 10 bases and J 3 bases, with 15 bases left between them. The CDR3 here is CATLRTADTEAFF. DNA for the CDR3: TGTGCCACCCTGCGGACAGCGGACACTGAAGCTTTCTTT. Full variable domain (rest looked up from reference TRBV2 and TRBJ1-1): EPEVTQTPSHQVTQMGQEVILRCVPISNHLYFYWYRQILGQKVEFLVSFYNNEISEKSEIFDDQFSVERPDGSNFTLKIRSTKLEDSAMYFCATLRTADTEAFFGQGTRLTVV.

V and J are TRBV19 and TRBJ1-2, with D unclear. This CDR3 region has 13 residues. V dropped 5 bases and J dropped 0 bases, with 7 bases sitting between them. CDR1 is LNHDA and CDR2 is SQIVND in the germline V gene (reference sequence). The CDR3: CASSWAANYGYTF. For the CDR3, the DNA is TGTGCCAGTAGTTGGGCGGCTAACTATGGCTACACCTTC.

There are a few counts of this clonotype. The rearrangement joins TRBV29-1 to TRBJ2-7, with D perhaps matching TRBD2 (5 bases). The V gene's germline CDR1 is SQVTM and CDR2 ANQGSEA. Trimming took 6 bases from V and 4 from J, leaving 16 bases between them. The CDR3 spans 13 residues. The CDR3 region is CSVKLGESYEQYF. The CDR3 nucleotides read TGCAGCGTAAAACTCGGGGAATCGTACGAGCAGTACTTC.

This clonotype was observed at least ten times. The chain is built from TRBV4-1 and TRBJ2-7; D unclear. Trimming removed 0 bases from V and 0 bases from J, with 9 bases in between. This CDR3 has 15 amino acids. Germline-derived CDR1 and CDR2 are MGHRA and YSYEKL. The CDR3 reads CASSQEPVSSYEQYF. The CDR3 region has the DNA TGCGCCAGCAGCCAAGAACCCGTGAGCTCCTACGAGCAGTACTTC.

Many counts were recorded for this clonotype. The chain is built from TRBV20-1 and TRBJ2-7; the D is unclear. There are 15 residues in the CDR3. From germline, CDR1 is DFQATT and CDR2 SNEGSKA (reference sequence). V was cut by 0 bases and J by 3 bases, with 15 bases left in between. CDR3 DNA: TGCAGTGCTAGAGATGGGTCTGGGAATTTCTACGAGCAGTACTTC. It specifies CSARDGSGNFYEQYF.

This clonotype was detected once. This chain connects TRBV5-6 to TRBJ2-7; D assignment may be TRBD1 or TRBD2 (7 bases each). This CDR3 spans 15 amino acids. V dropped 7 bases and J dropped 7 bases, with 24 bases sitting between them. CDR1 is SGHDT, CDR2 YYEEEE, per germline. The CDR3 is CASGGQGEGAREQYF. Here the CDR3 DNA reads TGTGCCAGCGGGGGCCAGGGGGAGGGGGCTAGAGAGCAGTACTTC.

A few counts support this clonotype. This chain links TRBV10-1 with TRBJ2-5; D is uncertain. V lost 6 bases and J 10 bases, leaving 30 bases between the germline ends. There are 17 residues in the CDR3. Germline assignment: CDR1 WNHNN and CDR2 SYGVQD (reference sequence). CDR3 protein: CASSSRLVRNWTMSQYF. In nucleotides, the CDR3 is TGCGCCAGCAGCTCCAGACTCGTTCGGAATTGGACGATGAGCCAGTACTTC.

This clonotype occurred many times. The chain joins TRBV25-1 to TRBJ2-5; no reliable D call. The CDR3 totals 10 residues. In germline, CDR1 is MGHDK, CDR2 SYGVNS. V lost 8 bases and J 2 bases, leaving 3 bases between the germline ends. CDR3 residues: CASGQETQYF. CDR3 in DNA: TGTGCCAGCGGGCAAGAGACCCAGTACTTC.

This clonotype was found once. The chain employs TRBV19 and TRBJ2-3; 11 nucleotides agree with TRBD2. CDR1 and CDR2 (germline): LNHDA, SQIVND (reference sequence). Trimming cost V 7 bases and J 3 bases; bases outside gene matches: 6. This CDR3 comprises 15 residues. The chain's CDR3 is CASTGLADETDTQYF. CDR3 nucleotides: TGTGCCAGTACGGGACTAGCGGATGAGACAGATACGCAGTATTTT.